One sample yielded the 8 T cell receptor beta chains listed below, sequenced in a study of cytomegalovirus exposure and HLA in healthy donors. PCR was performed using 60 Vbeta and 13 Jbeta primers. Profiled with immunoSEQ multiplex PCR; TCRdb holds only in-frame clones, not every one. The sample records tens of thousands of clones, about four fifths being singletons. Sequenced sample: PBMCs. The receptors here all came from a woman aged 30 to 39 in good health and CMV-seronegative.

The J gene is TRBJ1-2, the V gene TRBV7-9, with 8 bases that match TRBD1. The CDR3 covers 14 residues. V trimming: 4 bases; J trimming: 6 bases; junction bases outside the gene matches: 7. The germline CDR1 and CDR2 sequences are SEHNR and FQNEAQ (reference sequence). The CDR3 bases are TGTGCCAGCAGCTGGACAGGGATTGGCGATGGCTACACCTTC. It specifies CASSWTGIGDGYTF.

This chain joins TRBV2 and TRBJ1-3; D remains unclear. The V end was cut by 4 bases, the J end by 0 bases, with 7 bases between. The CDR3 totals 14 residues. CDR1 is SNHLY, CDR2 FYNNEI, per germline. The CDR3 protein is CASSGQVSGNTIYF. For the CDR3, the DNA is TGTGCCAGCAGTGGCCAGGTCTCTGGAAACACCATATATTTT.

The chain recombines TRBV6-1 with TRBJ1-5; TRBD1 matches at 7 bases. Germline V gene sequence: CDR1 MNHNS, CDR2 SASEGT. The CDR3 extends over 14 amino acids. With V trimmed by 6 bases and J by 7 bases, 9 bases remained unmatched. CDR3: CASRHGTVGQPQHF. Here the CDR3 DNA reads TGTGCCAGCAGACACGGGACAGTGGGGCAGCCCCAGCATTTT.

The chain uses TRBV27 and TRBJ1-5; possible D gene TRBD1, 6 bases. Trimming took 5 bases from V and 3 from J, leaving 14 bases between them. The CDR3 loop spans 15 amino acids. Germline V gene lookup returns CDR1 MNHEY and CDR2 SMNVEV (reference sequence). CDR3 residues: CASSPAGASNQPQHF. The CDR3 DNA follows: TGTGCCAGCAGTCCCGCAGGGGCCTCCAATCAGCCCCAGCATTTT.

Only a few counts were recorded for this clone. V and J are TRBV7-2 and TRBJ2-7, with 10 bases aligning to TRBD1. Losses at the gene ends were 2 bases for V and 2 bases for J; bases not matched to a gene: 3. Germline V gene data show CDR1 as SGHTA and CDR2 as FQGNSA. CDR3 length: 15 amino acids. In DNA form, the CDR3 reads TGTGCCAGCAGCTTACTAGGACAGGGGGCCTACGAGCAGTACTTC. Translated, it gives CASSLLGQGAYEQYF.

This chain uses TRBV6-1 with TRBJ2-4; 9 positions match TRBD2. The CDR3 extends over 16 amino acids. The trim removed 2 bases at V and 1 base at J, leaving 3 bases unmatched. From germline, CDR1 is MNHNS and CDR2 SASEGT. CDR3 protein: CASSEQSGGAKNIQYF. The CDR3 DNA sequence: TGTGCCAGCAGTGAACAAAGCGGGGGGGCCAAAAACATTCAGTACTTC.

A few counts support this clone. The chain carries TRBV4-2 and TRBJ1-6; possibly TRBD1 for D (6 bases). The CDR3 is 14 residues long. Per germline, CDR1 LGHNA and CDR2 YNFKEQ. V was pared by 8 bases and J by 3 bases, with 11 bases between. Here the CDR3 DNA reads TGTGCCAGCCGGGGGGCCTTCTATAATTCACCCCTCCACTTT. Translated: CASRGAFYNSPLHF.

This clone was observed a handful of times. The V gene is TRBV13, the J gene TRBJ2-5; 8 bases are shared with TRBD1. Trimming at V came to 10 bases and at J to 4 bases, leaving 8 bases not matched to a gene. This CDR3 is 13 amino acids long. Germline assignment: CDR1 PRHDT and CDR2 FYEKMQ (reference sequence). CDR3: CATTQGARETQYF. The CDR3 nucleotides are TGTGCCACCACCCAGGGGGCTAGAGAGACCCAGTACTTC.